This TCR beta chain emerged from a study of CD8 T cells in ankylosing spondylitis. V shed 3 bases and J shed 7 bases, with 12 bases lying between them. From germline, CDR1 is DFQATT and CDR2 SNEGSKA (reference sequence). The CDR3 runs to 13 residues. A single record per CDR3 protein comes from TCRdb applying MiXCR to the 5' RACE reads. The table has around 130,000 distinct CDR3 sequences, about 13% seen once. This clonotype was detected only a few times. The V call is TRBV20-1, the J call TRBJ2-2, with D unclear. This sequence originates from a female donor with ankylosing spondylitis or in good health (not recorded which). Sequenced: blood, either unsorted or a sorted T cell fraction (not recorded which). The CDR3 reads CSARAFVGGELFF. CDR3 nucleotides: TGCAGTGCTAGGGCTTTCGTGGGCGGGGAGCTGTTTTTT.